This TCR beta chain derives from a study of cytomegalovirus exposure and HLA in healthy donors. Concerning this clone: Its antigen is unknown.

General study points: The productive fraction for most TCR beta V segments was about 90% or about 30% in an earlier analysis. Per published reports, the classifier diagnosed cytomegalovirus status with high specificity and sensitivity.

Trimming shortened V by 3 bases and J by 9 bases, and 15 bases separated the two germline ends. Germline loops: CDR1 SNHLY, CDR2 FYNNEI. CDR3 length: 15 residues. Primers for the PCR totalled 60 Vbeta and 13 Jbeta. The table came from immunoSEQ multiplex PCR; TCRdb's copy has only in-frame clones and leaves some out. The table has some 180,000 clones, 80% to 85% seen once. Healthy bone marrow donors formed the donor group. This chain links TRBV2 with TRBJ1-6, with unresolved D. The receptor was isolated from a male donor in good health and CMV-seronegative. The specimen was PBMCs. DNA of the CDR3: TGTGCCAGCAGTGACCAGCGGACCCTAGGTTCACCCCTCCACTTT. Translation gives CASSDQRTLGSPLHF. Full variable domain (missing parts from reference TRBV2 and TRBJ1-6): EPEVTQTPSHQVTQMGQEVILRCVPISNHLYFYWYRQILGQKVEFLVSFYNNEISEKSEIFDDQFSVERPDGSNFTLKIRSTKLEDSAMYFCASSDQRTLGSPLHFGNGTRLTVT.